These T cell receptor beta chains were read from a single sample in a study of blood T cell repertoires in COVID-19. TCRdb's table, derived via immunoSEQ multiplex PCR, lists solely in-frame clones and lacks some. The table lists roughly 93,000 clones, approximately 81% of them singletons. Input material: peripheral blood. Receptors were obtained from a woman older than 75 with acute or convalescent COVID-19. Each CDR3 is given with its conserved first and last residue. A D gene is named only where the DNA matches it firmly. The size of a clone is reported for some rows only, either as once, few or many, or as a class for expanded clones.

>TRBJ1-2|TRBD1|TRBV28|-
TGTGCCAGCAGTTTTTCAGGGGGGAACTATGGCTACACCTTC
CASSFSGGNYGYTF
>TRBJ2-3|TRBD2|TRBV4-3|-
TGCGCCAGCAGCCAAGGTAGCGGGGGGACAGATACGCAGTATTTT
CASSQGSGGTDTQYF
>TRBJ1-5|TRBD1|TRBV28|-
TGTGCCAGCAGCCCTAATCCGGGACAGGGGGCCCTCAATCAGCCCCAGCATTTT
CASSPNPGQGALNQPQHF
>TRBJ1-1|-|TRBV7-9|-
TGTGCCAGCAGCTTTACGGGGGGAAGGAACACTGAAGCTTTCTTT
CASSFTGGRNTEAFF
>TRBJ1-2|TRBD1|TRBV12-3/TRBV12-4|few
TGTGCCAGCAGCCTCGGACAGGGGACAGGCTACACCTTC
CASSLGQGTGYTF
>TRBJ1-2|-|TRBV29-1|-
TGCAGCGTTGTTTCGGGGTTTAACTATGGCTACACCTTC
CSVVSGFNYGYTF
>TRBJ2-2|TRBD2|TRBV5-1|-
TGCGCCAGCAGCCCCGCGGGAGTCACCGGGGAGCTGTTTTTT
CASSPAGVTGELFF
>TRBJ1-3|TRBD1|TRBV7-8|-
TGTGCCAGCAGCTTAGGGGACAGTAGAAACACCATATATTTT
CASSLGDSRNTIYF
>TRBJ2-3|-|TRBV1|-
TGCACCAGCAGCTCTCCTAGCGGGGGGGACACAGATACGCAGTATTTT
CTSSSPSGGDTDTQYF
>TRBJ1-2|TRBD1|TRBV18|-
TGTGCCAGCTCACCAGACAGGGGTTCGGGCTATGGCTACACCTTC
CASSPDRGSGYGYTF
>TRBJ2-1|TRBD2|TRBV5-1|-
TGCGCCAGCAGCTTTCAGCGGACTAGCGGGGGGGCCTATGAGCAGTTCTTC
CASSFQRTSGGAYEQFF
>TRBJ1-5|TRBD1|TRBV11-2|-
TGTGCCACCAGCGGGGACAGGGATCCCAATCAGCCCCAGCATTTT
CATSGDRDPNQPQHF
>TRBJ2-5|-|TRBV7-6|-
TGTGCCAGCAGCTTAGCTCTTAGTCAGGGTGGGGCAAGAGGGACCCAGTACTTC
CASSLALSQGGARGTQYF
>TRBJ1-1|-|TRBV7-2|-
TGTGCCAGCAGCTTCCACAAGACGGGTGAAGCTTTCTTT
CASSFHKTGEAFF
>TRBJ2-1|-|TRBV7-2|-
TGTGCCAGCAGCTTAAACTCCGTCAATGAGCAGTTCTTC
CASSLNSVNEQFF
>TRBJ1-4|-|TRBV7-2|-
TGTGCCAGCAGCTTAGTGTCGGGGGTGGGGCAAAAACTGTTTTTT
CASSLVSGVGQKLFF
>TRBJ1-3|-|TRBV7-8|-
TGTGCCAGCAGCCCTCAAGTCCGGACAGCTCAACGCTCTGGAAACACCATATATTTT
CASSPQVRTAQRSGNTIYF
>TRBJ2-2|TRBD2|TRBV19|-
TGTGCCAGTAGTCTGTCTAGCGGGGGGTACGGGGAGCTGTTTTTT
CASSLSSGGYGELFF
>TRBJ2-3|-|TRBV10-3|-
TGTGCCATCAGTGACCCCGCCAGGGCCACCACAGATACGCAGTATTTT
CAISDPARATTDTQYF
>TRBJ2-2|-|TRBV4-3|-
TGCGCCAGCAGCCAAGGACAGTCCGGGGAGCTGTTTTTT
CASSQGQSGELFF
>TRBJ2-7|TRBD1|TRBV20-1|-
TGCAGTGCTAGTTCCGGGACAGGGGTCTACGAGCAGTACTTC
CSASSGTGVYEQYF
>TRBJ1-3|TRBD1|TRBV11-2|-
TGTGCCAGCAGTCCGCTACAGGGGGCAATTGGAAACACCATATATTTT
CASSPLQGAIGNTIYF
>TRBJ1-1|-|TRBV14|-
TGTGCCAGCAGCCAAGCTGGAGGATTCACTGAAGCTTTCTTT
CASSQAGGFTEAFF
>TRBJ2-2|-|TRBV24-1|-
TGTGCCACCAGTGATCCAACTCCAGGGCCAGGCCGGTCCTTGAACACCGGGGAGCTGTTTTTT
CATSDPTPGPGRSLNTGELFF
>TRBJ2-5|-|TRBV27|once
TGTGCCAGCAGTCCCCGGGTGGGAGAGACCCAGTACTTC
CASSPRVGETQYF
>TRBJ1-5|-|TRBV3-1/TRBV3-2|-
TGTGCCAGCAGCCAAGATTCTCGGTCGAGCCAGCCCCAGCATTTT
CASSQDSRSSQPQHF
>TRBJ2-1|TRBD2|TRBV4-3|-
TGCGCCAGCAGCCAAGTGACTAGCGGAGGGCTGAGCTCCTACAATGAGCAGTTCTTC
CASSQVTSGGLSSYNEQFF